This T cell receptor (beta chain) was profiled in a study of shared clonotypes between healthy human individuals. Whole-study results and caveats: Non-shared clonotypes showed lower generation probabilities than clonotypes common to all four donors.

With regard to this clone: Its matching antigen is unknown.

Repertoires were generated with immunoSEQ multiplex PCR, while TCRdb's copy carries only in-frame clones and drops some. The repertoire consists of 700,000 or so clones, with around 72% occurring once and the leading ten covering under 2%. With 6 bases clipped from V and 3 bases from J, the junction kept 4 bases outside the gene matches. Germline values: CDR1 LNHDA, CDR2 SQIVND (reference sequence). CDR3 length: 14 residues. The rearrangement uses TRBV19 and TRBJ1-5, with 8 bases identical to TRBD1. The origin of this receptor is a woman aged 25 to 39 in good health. The sample taken for sequencing was memory CD4+ T cells sorted from blood. Subset denoted: CD45RA-negative fraction. The CDR3 loop is CASSQTGANQPQHF. The CDR3, as DNA: TGTGCCAGTAGCCAGACAGGGGCCAATCAGCCCCAGCATTTT.